These 12 T cell receptor beta chains came from one sample sequenced in a study of T-cell memory formation after mild COVID-19. TCRdb analysed the 5' RACE reads with MiXCR anew, one entry per CDR3 protein. The table records some 180,000 distinct CDR3 sequences, around 18% of them present only once. Sample: PBMCs or a T cell subset sorted from them (not recorded which). These receptors were taken from a man in his late teens or twenties who had mild COVID-19 (a few samples of this study predate the infection). Cell type and time point are not known.

This clonotype was seen at least ten times. The J gene is TRBJ2-5, the V gene TRBV5-1; 16 nucleotides match TRBD2. The germline V gene has CDR1 SGHRS and CDR2 YFSETQ. The CDR3 consists of 17 residues. V was clipped by 3 bases and J by 1 base; unmatched bases: 3. The CDR3 DNA is TGCGCCAGCAGCTCGGGGACTAGCGGGGGGGCCCAAGAGACCCAGTACTTC. Translated: CASSSGTSGGAQETQYF.

There are a few counts of this clonotype. This chain links TRBV5-1 with TRBJ2-5, with D possibly matching TRBD1 (6 bases). Germline CDR1 and CDR2: SGHRS and YFSETQ. Trimming left V 0 bases short and J 1 base short, with 10 bases between. The CDR3 runs to 15 residues. The CDR3 DNA sequence: TGCGCCAGCAGCTTGGGAGACAGGACCCAAGAGACCCAGTACTTC. It yields the protein CASSLGDRTQETQYF.

This rearrangement joins TRBV24-1 to TRBJ2-2, with D perhaps matching TRBD1 or TRBD2 (5 bases each). The germline gives CDR1 KGHDR, CDR2 SFDVKD. The CDR3 covers 16 residues. V dropped 3 bases and J dropped 2 bases, with 12 bases sitting between them. The CDR3 reads CATSDPGGANTGELFF. As DNA, the CDR3 is TGTGCCACCAGTGATCCTGGGGGTGCTAACACCGGGGAGCTGTTTTTT.

CDR3 in amino acids: CASSFVGVTEAFF. In DNA form, the CDR3 reads TGTGCCAGCAGCTTCGTGGGAGTCACTGAAGCTTTCTTT. The V and J genes are TRBV7-2 and TRBJ1-1; D unclear. The CDR3 length is 13 residues. Germline-derived CDR1 and CDR2 are SGHTA and FQGNSA. V lost 3 bases and J 4 bases, leaving 9 bases between the germline ends.

The CDR3 region is CASRHPGTPNNEQYF. The CDR3 DNA reads TGTGCCAGCAGGCATCCCGGGACTCCCAATAACGAGCAGTACTTC. The V call is TRBV7-6, the J call TRBJ2-7; D is possibly TRBD2 (6 bases). This CDR3 comprises 15 residues. Germline loops: CDR1 SGHVS, CDR2 FNYEAQ. With 6 bases removed from V and 5 bases from J, the gap between germline ends came to 20 bases.

The chain couples TRBV25-1 to TRBJ1-1; 8 positions agree with TRBD1. J was trimmed by 3 bases and V by 6 bases; bases with no gene match: 18. Looked up from germline, CDR1 is MGHDK and CDR2 is SYGVNS. The CDR3 has 18 amino acids. The CDR3 DNA reads TGTGCCAGCAGAGACAGCGGGACAGGTCCTGCCCTCTACACTGAAGCTTTCTTT. The encoded protein is CASRDSGTGPALYTEAFF.

This clonotype was counted only a few times. The chain carries TRBV10-3 and TRBJ2-3; D not certain. The CDR3 sequence is 13 residues long. With 7 bases removed from V and 5 bases from J, the gap between germline ends came to 13 bases. CDR1 is ENHRY and CDR2 is SYGVKD in the germline V gene. This chain's CDR3 is CAIKGTQGDTQYF. CDR3 coding DNA: TGTGCCATCAAGGGCACCCAAGGAGATACGCAGTATTTT.

This clonotype occurred a few times. This chain links TRBV7-2 with TRBJ1-1; the D is unclear. Trimming pared 6 bases from V and 0 bases from J, leaving 14 bases between. CDR1 and CDR2 from the germline V gene are SGHTA and FQGNSA. The CDR3 contains 15 residues. CDR3 nucleotides: TGTGCCAGCAGAGCGGGGTGGTGGGTGAACACTGAAGCTTTCTTT. As protein: CASRAGWWVNTEAFF.

The sample holds many counts of this clonotype. CDR3 protein: CASSYWLGTGELFF. CDR3 bases: TGTGCCAGCAGTTATTGGTTGGGTACCGGGGAGCTGTTTTTT. The gene calls are TRBV6-2 or TRBV6-3 and TRBJ2-2; unclear D gene. CDR3 length: 14 amino acids. V lost 3 bases, J lost 5 bases, and 10 bases lay in between. From germline, CDR1 is MNHEY and CDR2 SVGEGT.

This clonotype showed up just a few times. The chain employs TRBV4-1 and TRBJ2-3; D gene unclear. The CDR3 extends over 15 amino acids. Germline V lookup: CDR1 MGHRA, CDR2 YSYEKL. Trimming removed 0 bases from V and 2 bases from J, with 9 bases in between. As DNA, the CDR3 is TGCGCCAGCAGCCAAGACAGGCCGAACACAGATACGCAGTATTTT. This codes for CASSQDRPNTDTQYF.

The genes are TRBV10-3 and TRBJ2-2; D is unresolved. Germline V gene sequence: CDR1 ENHRY, CDR2 SYGVKD. V was clipped by 3 bases and J by 7 bases, with 9 bases between them. The CDR3 runs to 13 residues. This CDR3 is CAISERDIGELFF. The CDR3 region has the DNA TGTGCCATCAGTGAAAGGGATATCGGGGAGCTGTTTTTT.

Notes on this clonotype: An end of the junction does not agree with germline; a read error may underlie this. The CDR3 loop is CARSWTGETQYF. The CDR3 DNA reads as TGTGCCCGCAGCTGGACAGGGGAGACCCAGTACTTC. The V call is TRBV7-9, the J call TRBJ2-5; 8 bases are shared with TRBD1. CDR3 length: 12 residues. CDR1 and CDR2 from the germline V gene are SEHNR and FQNEAQ (reference sequence).